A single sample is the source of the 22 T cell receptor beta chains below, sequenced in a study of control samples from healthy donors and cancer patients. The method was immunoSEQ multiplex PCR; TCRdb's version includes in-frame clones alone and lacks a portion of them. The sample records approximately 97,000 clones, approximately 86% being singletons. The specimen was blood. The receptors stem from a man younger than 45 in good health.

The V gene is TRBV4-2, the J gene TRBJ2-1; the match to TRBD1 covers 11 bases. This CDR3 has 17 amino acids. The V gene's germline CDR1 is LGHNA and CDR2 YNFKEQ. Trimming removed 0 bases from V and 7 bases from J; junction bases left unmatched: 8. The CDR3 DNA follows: TGTGCCAGCAGCCAAGATTCTGGGACAGGGGGATTAAATGAGCAGTTCTTC. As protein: CASSQDSGTGGLNEQFF.

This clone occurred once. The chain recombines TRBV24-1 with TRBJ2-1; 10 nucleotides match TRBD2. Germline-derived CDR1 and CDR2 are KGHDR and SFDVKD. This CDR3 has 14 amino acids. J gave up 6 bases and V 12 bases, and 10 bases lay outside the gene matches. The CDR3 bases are TGTGCCGTCGCGTCTAGCGGGAGCACCAATGAGCAGTTCTTC. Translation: CAVASSGSTNEQFF.

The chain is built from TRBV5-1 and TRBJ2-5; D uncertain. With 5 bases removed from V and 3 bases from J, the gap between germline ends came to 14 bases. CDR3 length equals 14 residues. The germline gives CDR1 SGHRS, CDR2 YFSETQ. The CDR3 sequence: CASSAGPWEETQYF. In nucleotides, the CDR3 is TGCGCCAGCAGTGCCGGGCCCTGGGAAGAGACCCAGTACTTC.

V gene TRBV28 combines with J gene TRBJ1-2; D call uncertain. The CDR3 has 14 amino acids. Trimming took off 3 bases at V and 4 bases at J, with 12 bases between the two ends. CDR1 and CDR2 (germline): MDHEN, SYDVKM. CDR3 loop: CASSFSTARYGYTF. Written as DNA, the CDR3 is TGTGCCAGCAGTTTTTCCACTGCACGCTATGGCTACACCTTC.

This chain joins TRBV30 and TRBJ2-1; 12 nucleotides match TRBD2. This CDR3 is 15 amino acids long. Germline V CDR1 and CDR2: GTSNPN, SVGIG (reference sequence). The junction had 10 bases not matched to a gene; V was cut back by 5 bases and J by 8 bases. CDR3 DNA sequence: TGTGCCTGGGATAGACTAGCGGGAGTGGAGGATGAGCAGTTCTTC. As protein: CAWDRLAGVEDEQFF.

CDR3 region: CASSQDRGGREYEQYF. The CDR3 nucleotides read TGTGCCAGCAGCCAAGATCGGGGAGGGCGGGAATACGAGCAGTACTTC. The chain joins TRBV3-1 (or the pseudogene TRBV3-2) to TRBJ2-7; 7 bases line up with TRBD2. This CDR3 is built from 16 residues. V trimming: 0 bases; J trimming: 4 bases; junction bases outside the gene matches: 9. CDR1 and CDR2 from the germline V gene are LGHDT and YNNKEL (reference sequence).

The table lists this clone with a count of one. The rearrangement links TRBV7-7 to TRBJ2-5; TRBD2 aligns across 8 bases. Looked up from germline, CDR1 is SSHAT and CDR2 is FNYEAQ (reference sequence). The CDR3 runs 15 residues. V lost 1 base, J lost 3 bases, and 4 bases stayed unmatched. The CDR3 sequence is CASSLGGTSKETQYF. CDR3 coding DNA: TGTGCCAGCAGCTTAGGAGGGACTAGTAAAGAGACCCAGTACTTC.

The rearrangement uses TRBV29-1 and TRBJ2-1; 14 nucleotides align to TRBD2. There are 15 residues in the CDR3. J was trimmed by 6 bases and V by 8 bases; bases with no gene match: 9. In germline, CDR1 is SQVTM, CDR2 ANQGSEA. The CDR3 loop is CSSARGTSGSNEQFF. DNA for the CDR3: TGCAGCTCCGCCAGAGGGACTAGCGGGAGCAATGAGCAGTTCTTC.

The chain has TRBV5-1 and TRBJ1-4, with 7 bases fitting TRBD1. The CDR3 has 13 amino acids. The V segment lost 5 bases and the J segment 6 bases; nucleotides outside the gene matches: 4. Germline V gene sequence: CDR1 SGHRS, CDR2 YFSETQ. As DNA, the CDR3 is TGCGCCAGCAGATTTGACAGGGATGAAAAACTGTTTTTT. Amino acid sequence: CASRFDRDEKLFF.

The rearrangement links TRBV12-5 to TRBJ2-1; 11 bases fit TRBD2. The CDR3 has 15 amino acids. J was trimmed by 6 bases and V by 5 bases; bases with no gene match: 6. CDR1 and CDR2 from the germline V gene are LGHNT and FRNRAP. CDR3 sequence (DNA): TGTGCTAGTGGTCTTCCGGGACTAGCGGCCAATGAGCAGTTCTTC. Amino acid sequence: CASGLPGLAANEQFF.

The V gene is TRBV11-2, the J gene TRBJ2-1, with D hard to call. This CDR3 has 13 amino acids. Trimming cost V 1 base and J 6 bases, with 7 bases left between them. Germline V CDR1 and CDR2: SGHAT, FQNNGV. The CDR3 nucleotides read TGTGCCAGCAGCTTAGGATGGCCCAATGAGCAGTTCTTC. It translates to CASSLGWPNEQFF.

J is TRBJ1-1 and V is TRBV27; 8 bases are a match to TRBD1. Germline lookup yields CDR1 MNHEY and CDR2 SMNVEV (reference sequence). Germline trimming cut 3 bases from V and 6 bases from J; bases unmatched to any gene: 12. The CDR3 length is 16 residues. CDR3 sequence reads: CASSFRTGMLLSEAFF. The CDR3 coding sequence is TGTGCCAGCAGTTTCAGGACAGGGATGCTTCTCTCTGAAGCTTTCTTT.

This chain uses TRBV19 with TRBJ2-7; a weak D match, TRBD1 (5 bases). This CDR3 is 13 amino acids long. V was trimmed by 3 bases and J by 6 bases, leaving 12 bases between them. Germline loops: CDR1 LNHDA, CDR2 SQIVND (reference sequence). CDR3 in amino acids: CASSMQGVGEQYF. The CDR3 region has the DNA TGTGCCAGTAGTATGCAAGGGGTAGGCGAGCAGTACTTC.

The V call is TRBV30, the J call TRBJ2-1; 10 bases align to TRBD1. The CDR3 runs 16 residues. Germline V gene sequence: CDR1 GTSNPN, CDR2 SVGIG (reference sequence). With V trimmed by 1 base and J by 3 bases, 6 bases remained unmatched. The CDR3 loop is CAWSGVGQGDYNEQFF. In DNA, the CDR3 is TGTGCCTGGAGTGGGGTAGGACAGGGGGACTACAATGAGCAGTTCTTC.

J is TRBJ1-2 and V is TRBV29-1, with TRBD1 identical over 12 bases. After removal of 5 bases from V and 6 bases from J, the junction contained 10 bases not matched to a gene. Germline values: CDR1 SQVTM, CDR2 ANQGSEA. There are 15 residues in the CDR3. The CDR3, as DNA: TGCAGCGTTTTTACCCCCGGGACAGGGGGCGATGGCTACACCTTC. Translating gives CSVFTPGTGGDGYTF.

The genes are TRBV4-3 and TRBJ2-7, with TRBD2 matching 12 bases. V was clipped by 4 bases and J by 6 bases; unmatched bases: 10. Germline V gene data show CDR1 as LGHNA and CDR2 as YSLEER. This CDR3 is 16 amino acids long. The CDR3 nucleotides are TGCGCCAGCAGCCGAGGACTAGCGGGACCCCTCGGCGAGCAGTACTTC. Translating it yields CASSRGLAGPLGEQYF.

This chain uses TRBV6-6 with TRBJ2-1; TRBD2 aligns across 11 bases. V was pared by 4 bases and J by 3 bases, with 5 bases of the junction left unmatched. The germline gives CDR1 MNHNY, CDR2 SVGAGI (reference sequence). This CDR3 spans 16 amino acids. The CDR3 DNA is TGTGCCAGCAGTTCGACCGGGACTAGCGGCTACAATGAGCAGTTCTTC. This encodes CASSSTGTSGYNEQFF.

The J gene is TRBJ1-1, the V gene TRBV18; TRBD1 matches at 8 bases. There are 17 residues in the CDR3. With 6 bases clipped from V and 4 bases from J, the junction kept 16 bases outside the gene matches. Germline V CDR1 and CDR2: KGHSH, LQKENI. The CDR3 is CASSPIWARGRGTEAFF. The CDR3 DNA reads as TGTGCCAGCTCCCCCATTTGGGCCAGGGGGCGGGGCACTGAAGCTTTCTTT.

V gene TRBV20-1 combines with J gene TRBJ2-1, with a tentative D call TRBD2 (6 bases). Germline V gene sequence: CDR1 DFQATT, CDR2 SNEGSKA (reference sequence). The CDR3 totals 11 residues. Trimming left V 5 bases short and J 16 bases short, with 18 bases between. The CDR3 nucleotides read TGCAGTGCTTTTGTATCGGGACTGTTCTTCTTC. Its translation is CSAFVSGLFFF.

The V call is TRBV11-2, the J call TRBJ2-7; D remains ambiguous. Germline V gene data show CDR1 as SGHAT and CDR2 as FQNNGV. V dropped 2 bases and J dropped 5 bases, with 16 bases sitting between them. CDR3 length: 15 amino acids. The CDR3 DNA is TGTGCCAGCAGCTTAACGTCCGCTTTATACGACGAGCAGTACTTC. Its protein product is CASSLTSALYDEQYF.

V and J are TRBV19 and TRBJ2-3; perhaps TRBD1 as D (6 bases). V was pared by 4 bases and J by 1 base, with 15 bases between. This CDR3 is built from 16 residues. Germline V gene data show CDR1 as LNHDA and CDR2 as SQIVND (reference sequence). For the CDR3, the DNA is TGTGCCAGTAGTACCCAGGGGCCGGTGGGCACAGATACGCAGTATTTT. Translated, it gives CASSTQGPVGTDTQYF. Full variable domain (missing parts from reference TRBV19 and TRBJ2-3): DGGITQSPKYLFRKEGQNVTLSCEQNLNHDAMYWYRQDPGQGLRLIYYSQIVNDFQKGDIAEGYSVSREKKESFPLTVTSAQKNPTAFYLCASSTQGPVGTDTQYFGPGTRLTVL.

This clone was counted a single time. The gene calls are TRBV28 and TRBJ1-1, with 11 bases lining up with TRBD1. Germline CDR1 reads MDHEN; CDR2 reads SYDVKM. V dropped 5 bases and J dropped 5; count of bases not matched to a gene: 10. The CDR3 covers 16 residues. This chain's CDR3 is CASSTTGQGATTEAFF. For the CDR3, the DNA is TGTGCCAGCAGTACCACCGGACAGGGGGCGACGACTGAAGCTTTCTTT. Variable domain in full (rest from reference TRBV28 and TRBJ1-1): DVKVTQSSRYLVKRTGEKVFLECVQDMDHENMFWYRQDPGLGLRLIYFSYDVKMKEKGDIPEGYSVSREKKERFSLILESASTNQTSMYLCASSTTGQGATTEAFFGQGTRLTVV.